Listed here are 3 T cell receptor beta chains from one sample, sequenced in a study of T-cell memory formation after mild COVID-19. TCRdb re-analysed the 5' RACE reads in MiXCR, keeping a single row per CDR3 protein. The sample includes approximately 210,000 distinct CDR3 sequences, more than 25% of them seen just once. The sequenced material came from PBMCs or a T cell subset sorted from them (not recorded which). These receptors were collected from an adult woman who had mild COVID-19 (a few samples of this study predate the infection). Cell type and time point are not known.

This chain links TRBV20-1 with TRBJ2-5; 8 bases map to TRBD1. Germline V gene lookup returns CDR1 DFQATT and CDR2 SNEGSKA (reference sequence). The CDR3 is made up of 13 amino acids. The trim removed 1 base at V and 4 bases at J, leaving 2 bases unmatched. DNA of the CDR3: TGCAGTGCTAGAGGACAGGGGATAGAGACCCAGTACTTC. Its translation is CSARGQGIETQYF.

The chain carries TRBV6-5 and TRBJ2-5; D gene unclear. The CDR3 extends over 13 amino acids. In germline, CDR1 is MNHEY, CDR2 SVGAGI. Trimming pared 2 bases from V and 1 base from J, leaving 5 bases between. CDR3 region: CASSYGAQETQYF. The CDR3, as DNA: TGTGCCAGCAGTTACGGAGCCCAAGAGACCCAGTACTTC.

CDR3 protein: CASRSSGYEQYF. The CDR3 bases are TGCGCCAGCAGGAGTAGCGGTTACGAGCAGTACTTC. This rearrangement joins TRBV5-1 to TRBJ2-7; a weak D match, TRBD2 (6 bases). The CDR3 runs 12 residues. Germline assignment: CDR1 SGHRS and CDR2 YFSETQ. V lost 5 bases and J 4 bases, leaving 10 bases between the germline ends.